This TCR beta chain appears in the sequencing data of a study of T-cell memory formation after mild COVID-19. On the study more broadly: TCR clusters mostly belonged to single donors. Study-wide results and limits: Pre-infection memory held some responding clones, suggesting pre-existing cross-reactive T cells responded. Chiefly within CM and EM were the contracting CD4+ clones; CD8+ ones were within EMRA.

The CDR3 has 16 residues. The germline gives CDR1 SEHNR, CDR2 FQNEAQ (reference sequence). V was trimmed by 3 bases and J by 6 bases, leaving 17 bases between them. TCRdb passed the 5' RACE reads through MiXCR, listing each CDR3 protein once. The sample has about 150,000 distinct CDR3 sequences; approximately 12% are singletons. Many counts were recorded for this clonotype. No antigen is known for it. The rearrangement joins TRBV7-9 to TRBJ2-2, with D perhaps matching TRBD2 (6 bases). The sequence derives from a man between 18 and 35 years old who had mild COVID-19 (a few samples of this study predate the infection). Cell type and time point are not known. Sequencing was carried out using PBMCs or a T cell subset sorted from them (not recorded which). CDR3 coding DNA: TGTGCCAGCAGCTTTGGGGGTTCCGGGACTCCCGGGGAGCTGTTTTTT. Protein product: CASSFGGSGTPGELFF. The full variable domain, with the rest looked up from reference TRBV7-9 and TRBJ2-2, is DTGVSQNPRHKITKRGQNVTFRCDPISEHNRLYWYRQTLGQGPEFLTYFQNEAQLEKSRLLSDRFSAERPKGSFSTLEIQRTEQGDSAMYLCASSFGGSGTPGELFFGEGSRLTVL.